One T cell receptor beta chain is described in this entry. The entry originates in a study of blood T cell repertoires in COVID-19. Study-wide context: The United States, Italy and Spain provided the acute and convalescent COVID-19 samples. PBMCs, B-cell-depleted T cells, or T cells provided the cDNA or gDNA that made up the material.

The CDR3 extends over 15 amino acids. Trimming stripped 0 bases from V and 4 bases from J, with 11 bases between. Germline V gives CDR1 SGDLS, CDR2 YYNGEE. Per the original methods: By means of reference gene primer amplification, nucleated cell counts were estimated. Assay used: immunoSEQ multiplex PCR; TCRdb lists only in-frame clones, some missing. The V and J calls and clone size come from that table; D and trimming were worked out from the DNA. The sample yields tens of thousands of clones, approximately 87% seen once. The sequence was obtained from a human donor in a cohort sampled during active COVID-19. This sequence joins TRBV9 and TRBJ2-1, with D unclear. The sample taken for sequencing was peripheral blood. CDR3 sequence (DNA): TGTGCCAGCAGCGTAGAAAGCACCGCTTACAATGAGCAGTTCTTC. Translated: CASSVESTAYNEQFF. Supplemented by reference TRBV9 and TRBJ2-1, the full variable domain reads DSGVTQTPKHLITATGQRVTLRCSPRSGDLSVYWYQQSLDQGLQFLIQYYNGEERAKGNILERFSAQQFPDLHSELNLSSLELGDSALYFCASSVESTAYNEQFFGPGTRLTVL.